The entry below gives a single T cell receptor beta chain sequence along with its context. The sample is drawn from a study of early T cells in non-severe SARS-CoV-2 infection. Study details: Bulk RNA from unsorted whole blood was sequenced; chains were unpaired.

Each single cDNA molecule received a unique molecular identifier. TCRdb re-derived calls from the 5' RACE reads in MiXCR, one entry per CDR3 protein. The table includes roughly 54,000 distinct CDR3 sequences, approximately 5.6% detected once. CDR1 and CDR2 from the germline V gene are LGHDT and YNNKEL (reference sequence). The CDR3 has 14 amino acids. Trimming took 0 bases from V and 4 from J, leaving 7 bases between them. The chain combines TRBV3-1 with TRBJ2-1, with D unresolved. The source of this sequence is an adult who was a healthcare worker with PCR-confirmed SARS-CoV-2 infection or an uninfected control (not recorded which). The source material was whole blood. CDR3 DNA sequence: TGTGCCAGCAGCCAAGATCTCGTATACAATGAGCAGTTCTTC. This gives the protein CASSQDLVYNEQFF.